This T cell receptor (beta chain) was retrieved from a study of STAT3 mutations in large granular lymphocyte leukemia. Broader study findings: Some patients had dominant TCR clones larger than their STAT3 mutant burden. Every T-cell large granular lymphocyte leukemia patient had at least one immunodominant TCR beta clonotype. Samples missed the first appearance of the clone.

With regard to this clone: Its cognate antigen is unknown.

The table came from immunoSEQ multiplex PCR; TCRdb's copy has only in-frame clones and leaves some out. The table lists approximately 13,000 clones, about 84% of them singletons. The source is a man in his sixties with T-cell large granular lymphocyte leukemia. Some clones in this sample may be carry-over from other donors' samples. The material sequenced was peripheral blood mononuclear cells.

The CDR3 nucleotides are TGCGCCAGCAGTCGACTAGCGGGAGAGTACAATGAGCAGTTCTTC. This codes for CASSRLAGEYNEQFF. J is TRBJ2-1 and V is TRBV5-1; 12 bases align to TRBD2. The J segment lost 4 bases and the V segment lost 5 bases, leaving 4 bases of the junction unmatched. The CDR3 loop spans 15 amino acids. Germline CDR1 SGHRS, CDR2 YFSETQ.